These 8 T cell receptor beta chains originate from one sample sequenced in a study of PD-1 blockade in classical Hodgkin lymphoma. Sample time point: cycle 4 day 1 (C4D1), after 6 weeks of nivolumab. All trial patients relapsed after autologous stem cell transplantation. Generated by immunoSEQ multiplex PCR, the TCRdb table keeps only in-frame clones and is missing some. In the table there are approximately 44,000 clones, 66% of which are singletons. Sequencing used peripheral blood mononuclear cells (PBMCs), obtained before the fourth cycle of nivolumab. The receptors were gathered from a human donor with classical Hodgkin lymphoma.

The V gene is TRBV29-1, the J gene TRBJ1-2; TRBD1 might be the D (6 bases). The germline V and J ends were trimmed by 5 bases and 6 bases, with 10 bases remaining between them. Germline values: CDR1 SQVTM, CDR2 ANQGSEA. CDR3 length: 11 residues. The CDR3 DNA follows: TGCAGCGTTAGAGGGGGAAATGGCTACACCTTC. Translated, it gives CSVRGGNGYTF. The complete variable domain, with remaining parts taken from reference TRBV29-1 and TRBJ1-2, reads SAVISQKPSRDICQRGTSLTIQCQVDSQVTMMFWYRQQPGQSLTLIATANQGSEATYESGFVIDKFPISRPNLTFSTLTVSNMSPEDSSIYLCSVRGGNGYTFGSGTRLTVV.

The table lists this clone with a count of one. The CDR3: CASSLEIADTQYF. The CDR3 nucleotides read TGTGCCAGCAGCTTAGAAATCGCGGATACGCAGTATTTT. This sequence joins TRBV7-7 and TRBJ2-3, with D unresolved. The V gene lost 1 base and the J gene lost 6 bases, with 8 bases spanning the gap. This CDR3 comprises 13 residues. Germline CDR1 and CDR2: SSHAT and FNYEAQ (reference sequence).

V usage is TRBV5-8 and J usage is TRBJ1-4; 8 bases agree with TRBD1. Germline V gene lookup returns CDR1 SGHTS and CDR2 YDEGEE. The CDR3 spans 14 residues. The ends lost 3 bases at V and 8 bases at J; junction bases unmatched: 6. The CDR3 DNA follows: TGTGCCAGCAGCTCCGACAGGGGAGTAGAAAAACTGTTTTTT. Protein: CASSSDRGVEKLFF.

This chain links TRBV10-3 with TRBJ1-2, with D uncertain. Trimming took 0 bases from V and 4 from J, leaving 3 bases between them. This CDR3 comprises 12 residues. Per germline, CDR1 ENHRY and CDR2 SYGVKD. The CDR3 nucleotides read TGTGCCATCAGTGAGTCGGCCTATGGCTACACCTTC. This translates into CAISESAYGYTF.

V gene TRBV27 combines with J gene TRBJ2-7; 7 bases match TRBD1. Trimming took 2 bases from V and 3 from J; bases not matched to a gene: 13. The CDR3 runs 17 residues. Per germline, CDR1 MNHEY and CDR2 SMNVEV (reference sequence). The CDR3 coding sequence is TGTGCCAGCAGTTTAGCGATAGGACAGGCGACTATCTACGAGCAGTACTTC. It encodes CASSLAIGQATIYEQYF.

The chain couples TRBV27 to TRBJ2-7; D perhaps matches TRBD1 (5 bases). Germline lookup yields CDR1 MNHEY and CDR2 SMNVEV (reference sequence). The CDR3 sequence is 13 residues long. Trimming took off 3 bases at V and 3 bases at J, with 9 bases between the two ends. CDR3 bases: TGTGCCAGCAGTTTTAACAGGTTCTACGAGCAGTACTTC. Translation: CASSFNRFYEQYF.

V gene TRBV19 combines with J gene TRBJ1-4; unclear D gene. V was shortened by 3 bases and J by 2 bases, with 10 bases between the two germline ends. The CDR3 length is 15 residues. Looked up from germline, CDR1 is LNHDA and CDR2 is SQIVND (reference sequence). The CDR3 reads CASSIVGITNEKLFF. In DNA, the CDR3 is TGTGCCAGTAGTATCGTGGGAATTACTAATGAAAAACTGTTTTTT.

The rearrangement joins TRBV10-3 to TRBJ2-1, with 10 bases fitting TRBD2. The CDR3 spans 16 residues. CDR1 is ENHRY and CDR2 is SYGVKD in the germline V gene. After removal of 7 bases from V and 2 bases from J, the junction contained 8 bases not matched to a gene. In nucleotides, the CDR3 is TGTGCCATCACCGCTAGCGGGAGTTGGACCTACAATGAGCAGTTCTTC. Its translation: CAITASGSWTYNEQFF.